Listed below are T cell receptor beta chains from one sample, sequenced in a study of T cells after yellow fever vaccination. TCRdb processed the 5' RACE reads anew with MiXCR; each CDR3 protein has one entry. The data hold tens of thousands of distinct CDR3 sequences, with about 7.7% observed a single time. Sequencing was performed on CD8+ T cells sorted from PBMCs, taken on the day of the yellow fever booster vaccination. The source is a man aged 25-40 years who received the YFV17D yellow fever vaccine. CDR3s leave out the opening cysteine and the closing phenylalanine or tryptophan.

V,J,length,CDR3
TRBV12-3/TRBV12-4,TRBJ2-7,10,ASSLGIYEQY
TRBV11-2,TRBJ1-5,11,ASSLGFRQPQH
TRBV3-1,TRBJ2-1,14,ASSQEGASGNNEQF
TRBV29-1,TRBJ2-7,10,SVSSGRYEQY
TRBV11-2,TRBJ2-2,13,ASSLGTSGTGELF
TRBV10-3,TRBJ1-2,13,AISEGQGGYYGYT
TRBV15,TRBJ2-1,12,ATSREGGGRVGF
TRBV7-9,TRBJ2-1,12,ASSPRENYNEQF
TRBV7-6,TRBJ2-2,14,ASSLALQGYTGELF
TRBV7-9,TRBJ2-2,14,ASSLPVVEGTGELF
TRBV7-2,TRBJ1-2,13,ASSYGVEGAGGYT
TRBV15,TRBJ2-1,15,ATSTTAGTSISNEQF
TRBV28,TRBJ2-5,11,ASSPQNQETQY
TRBV20-1,TRBJ2-7,13,SARDKASVSYEQY
TRBV27,TRBJ2-3,14,ASSLWSGTGVDTQY
TRBV29-1,TRBJ2-7,11,SSTGTGDHEQY
TRBV5-1,TRBJ2-7,12,ASYPGGASHEQY
TRBV11-2,TRBJ2-1,13,ASSLTREDPGEQF
TRBV2,TRBJ2-2,12,ASSEEAGIGELF
TRBV28,TRBJ2-5,13,ASSEPGPLGETQY
TRBV20-1,TRBJ2-7,14,SARDFSGQGMGEQY
TRBV5-1,TRBJ1-1,12,ASSLLGGATEAF
TRBV7-2,TRBJ2-1,14,ASSPTGQGTYNEQF
TRBV4-3,TRBJ2-7,13,ASSQLAGGPGEQY
TRBV21-1,TRBJ2-1,13,ASSAPSTLEGEQF
TRBV10-3,TRBJ2-7,10,AIRADSYEQY
TRBV13,TRBJ2-1,13,ASSFQNLPGNEQF
TRBV7-8,TRBJ2-7,12,ASSLGGDGYEQY
TRBV19,TRBJ2-7,13,ASSPRDRGPSEQY
TRBV6-1,TRBJ2-5,11,ASSGDYQETQY
TRBV7-9,TRBJ2-1,13,ASSYPGLAHNEQF
TRBV10-3,TRBJ2-7,14,AISGLQGSRAYEQY
TRBV29-1,TRBJ2-7,10,SVGAEYVEQY
TRBV9,TRBJ1-4,13,ASSLEGGENEKLF
TRBV4-3,TRBJ2-5,13,ASSQGPGLQETQY
TRBV7-2,TRBJ2-2,17,ASAGGGLAGSLNTGELF
TRBV9,TRBJ2-1,11,ASSENRDNEQF
TRBV18,TRBJ2-5,10,ASSPAGETQY
TRBV27,TRBJ2-5,13,ASSPWTGGEETQY
TRBV7-7,TRBJ2-1,14,ASSPGTSGSGNEQF
TRBV5-1,TRBJ2-7,13,ASSVGQGTAYEQY
TRBV14,TRBJ2-1,16,ASSHGTSGRASYNEQF
TRBV6-5,TRBJ1-1,9,ASSYDGSAF
TRBV30,TRBJ2-1,6,ASEGLF
TRBV3-1,TRBJ2-2,13,ASRPNPQGTGDLF
TRBV12-3/TRBV12-4,TRBJ2-1,10,ASGLFSSHTF
TRBV29-1,TRBJ2-2,9,SVVDTGELF
TRBV5-4,TRBJ2-7,11,ASSYGQAYEQY
TRBV7-9,TRBJ2-5,11,AAETETEETQY
TRBV4-3,TRBJ2-1,13,ASSQGTSSYNEQF
TRBV7-9,TRBJ2-4,11,ASSLLKSDRGS
TRBV10-2,TRBJ2-7,11,ASSEGPQGEQY
TRBV11-1,TRBJ2-1,15,ASSLEWASGIAVEQF
TRBV7-8,TRBJ1-2,11,ASSTTGGDGYT
TRBV6-5,TRBJ2-7,14,ASSQRGGDTSYEQY
TRBV6-2/TRBV6-3,TRBJ2-1,18,ASSYSGLAGIYSSYNEQF
TRBV5-6,TRBJ2-5,13,ASSLVTSRWQAQY